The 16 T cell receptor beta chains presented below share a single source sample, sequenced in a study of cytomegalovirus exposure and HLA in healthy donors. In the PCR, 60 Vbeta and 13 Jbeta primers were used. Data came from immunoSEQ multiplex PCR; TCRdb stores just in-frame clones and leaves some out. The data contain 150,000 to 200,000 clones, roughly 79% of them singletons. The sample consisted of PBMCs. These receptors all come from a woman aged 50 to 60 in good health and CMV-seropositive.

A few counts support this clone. The CDR3 spells CASSYSGSSGGDGYTF. The CDR3 DNA sequence: TGTGCCAGCAGTTACTCGGGCAGCAGCGGAGGAGATGGCTACACCTTC. The chain couples TRBV6-6 to TRBJ1-2; D is unclear. CDR3 length: 16 residues. The V end lost 0 bases, the J end lost 6 bases, and 17 bases lay between the germline ends. Germline CDR1 reads MNHNY; CDR2 reads SVGAGI (reference sequence).

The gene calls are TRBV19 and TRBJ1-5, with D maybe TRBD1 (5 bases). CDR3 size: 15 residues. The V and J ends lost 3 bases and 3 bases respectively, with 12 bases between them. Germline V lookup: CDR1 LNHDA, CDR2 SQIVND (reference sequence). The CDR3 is CASSIYDSHNQPQHF. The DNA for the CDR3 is TGTGCCAGTAGTATCTACGACAGTCACAATCAGCCCCAGCATTTT. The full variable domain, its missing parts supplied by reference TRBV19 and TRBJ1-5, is DGGITQSPKYLFRKEGQNVTLSCEQNLNHDAMYWYRQDPGQGLRLIYYSQIVNDFQKGDIAEGYSVSREKKESFPLTVTSAQKNPTAFYLCASSIYDSHNQPQHFGDGTRLSIL.

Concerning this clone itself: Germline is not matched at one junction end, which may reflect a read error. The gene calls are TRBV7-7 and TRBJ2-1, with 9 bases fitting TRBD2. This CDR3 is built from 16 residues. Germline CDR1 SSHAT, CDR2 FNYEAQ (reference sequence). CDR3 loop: CASSLAPAGGTGEQFF. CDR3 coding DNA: TGTGCTAGCAGCTTAGCGCCTGCGGGGGGGACGGGGGAGCAGTTCTTC.

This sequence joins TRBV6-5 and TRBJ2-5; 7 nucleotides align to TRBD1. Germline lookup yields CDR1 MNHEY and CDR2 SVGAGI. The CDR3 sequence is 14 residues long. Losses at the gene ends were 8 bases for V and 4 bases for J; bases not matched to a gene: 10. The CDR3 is CASATLQGRETQYF. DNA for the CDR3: TGTGCCAGCGCCACTCTACAGGGGAGAGAGACCCAGTACTTC.

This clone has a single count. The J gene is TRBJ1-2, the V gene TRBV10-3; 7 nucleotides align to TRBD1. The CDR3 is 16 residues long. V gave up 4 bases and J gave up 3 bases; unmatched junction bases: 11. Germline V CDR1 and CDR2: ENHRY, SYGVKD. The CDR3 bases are TGTGCCATCAGTGGAGAACAGGGGAAAAGTCACTATGGCTACACCTTC. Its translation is CAISGEQGKSHYGYTF.

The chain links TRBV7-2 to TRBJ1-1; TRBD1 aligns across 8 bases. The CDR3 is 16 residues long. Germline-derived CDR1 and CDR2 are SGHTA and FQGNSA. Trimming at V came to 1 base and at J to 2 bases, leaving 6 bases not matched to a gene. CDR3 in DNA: TGTGCCAGCAGCTTAGAGGCAGGGGGCTTTAACACTGAAGCTTTCTTT. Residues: CASSLEAGGFNTEAFF.

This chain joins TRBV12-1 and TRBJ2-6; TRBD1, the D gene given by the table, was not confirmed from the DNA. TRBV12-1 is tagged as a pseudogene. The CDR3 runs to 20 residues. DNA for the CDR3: TGTGCCAGCAGCTGTACAACCGGGACAGGGGCACTCTCTGGGGCCAACGTCCTGACTTTC. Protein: CASSCTTGTGALSGANVLTF.

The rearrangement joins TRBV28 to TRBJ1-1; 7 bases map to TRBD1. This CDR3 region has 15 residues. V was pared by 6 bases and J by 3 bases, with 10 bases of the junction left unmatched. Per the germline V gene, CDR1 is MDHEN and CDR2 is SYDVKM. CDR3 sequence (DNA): TGTGCCAGCAGGCGACAGGGTCGAGAGGACACTGAAGCTTTCTTT. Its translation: CASRRQGREDTEAFF.

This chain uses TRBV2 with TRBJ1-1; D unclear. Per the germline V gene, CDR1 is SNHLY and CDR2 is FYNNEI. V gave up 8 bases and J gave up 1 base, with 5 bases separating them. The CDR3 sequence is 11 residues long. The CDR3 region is CASGQNTEAFF. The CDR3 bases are TGTGCCAGCGGGCAGAACACTGAAGCTTTCTTT.

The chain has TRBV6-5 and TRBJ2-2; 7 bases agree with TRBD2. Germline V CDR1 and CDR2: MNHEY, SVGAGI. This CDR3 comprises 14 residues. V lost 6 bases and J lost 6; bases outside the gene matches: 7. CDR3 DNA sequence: TGTGCCAGCAGGGGGGGAGGGTCGTCCGGGGAGCTGTTTTTT. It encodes CASRGGGSSGELFF.

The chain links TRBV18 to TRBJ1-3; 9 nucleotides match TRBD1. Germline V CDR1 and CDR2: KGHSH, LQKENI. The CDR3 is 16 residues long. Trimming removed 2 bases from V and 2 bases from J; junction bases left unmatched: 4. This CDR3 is CASSPSGTGPGNTIYF. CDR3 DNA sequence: TGTGCCAGCTCACCATCCGGGACAGGGCCTGGAAACACCATATATTTT.

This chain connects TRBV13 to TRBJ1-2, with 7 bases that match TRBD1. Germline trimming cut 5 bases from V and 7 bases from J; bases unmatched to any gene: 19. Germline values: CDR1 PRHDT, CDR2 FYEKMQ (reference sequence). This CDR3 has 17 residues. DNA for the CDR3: TGTGCCAGCAGCCTACGTGGTAGGGGGCATCTGTATTCTGGCTACACCTTC. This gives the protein CASSLRGRGHLYSGYTF.

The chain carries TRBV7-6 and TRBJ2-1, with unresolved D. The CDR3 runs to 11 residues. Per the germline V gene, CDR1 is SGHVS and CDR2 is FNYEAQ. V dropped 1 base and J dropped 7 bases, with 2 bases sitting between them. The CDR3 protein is CASSLVNEQFF. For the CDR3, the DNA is TGTGCCAGCAGCTTAGTAAATGAGCAGTTCTTC.

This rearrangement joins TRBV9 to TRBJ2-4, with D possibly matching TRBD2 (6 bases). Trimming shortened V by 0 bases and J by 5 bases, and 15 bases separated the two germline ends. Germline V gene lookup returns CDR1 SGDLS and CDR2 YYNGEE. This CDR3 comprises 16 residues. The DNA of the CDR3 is TGTGCCAGCAGCGTAGATTCTGGGGAGGTTCAAAACATTCAGTACTTC. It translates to CASSVDSGEVQNIQYF.

The CDR3 DNA sequence: TGTGCCAGCAGCTCGGGACTAGCGGGTGACAGGGAGTTCTTC. Translated, it gives CASSSGLAGDREFF. The genes are TRBV5-4 and TRBJ2-1; TRBD2 aligns across 12 bases. In germline, CDR1 is SGHNT, CDR2 YYREEE (reference sequence). J was trimmed by 14 bases and V by 3 bases; bases with no gene match: 9. The CDR3 contains 14 residues. Using reference TRBV5-4 and TRBJ2-1 for the parts outside the CDR3, the full variable domain is ETGVTQSPTHLIKTRGQQVTLRCSSQSGHNTVSWYQQALGQGPQFIFQYYREEENGRGNFPPRFSGLQFPNYSSELNVNALELDDSALYLCASSSGLAGDREFFGPGTRLTVL.

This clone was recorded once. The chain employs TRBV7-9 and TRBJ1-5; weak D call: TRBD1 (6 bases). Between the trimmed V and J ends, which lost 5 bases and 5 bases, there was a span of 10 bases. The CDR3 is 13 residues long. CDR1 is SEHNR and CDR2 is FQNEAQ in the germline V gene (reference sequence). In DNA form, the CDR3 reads TGTGCCAGCAGCCGACAGGAAGATCAGCCCCAGCATTTT. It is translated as CASSRQEDQPQHF.